This T cell receptor beta chain was obtained from a study of blood T cell repertoires in COVID-19. The CDR3 contains 14 residues. CDR1 is SGHTA and CDR2 is FQGNSA in the germline V gene. Trimming removed 8 bases from V and 2 bases from J; junction bases left unmatched: 7. Repertoires were generated with immunoSEQ multiplex PCR, while TCRdb's copy carries only in-frame clones and drops some. The sample carries 200,000 to 250,000 clones, 80% to 90% recorded once. Sequencing was done on a sample of PBMCs or T cells enriched from blood (not recorded which). This clonotype was sampled from a man aged 18-30 years with acute COVID-19. V usage is TRBV7-2 and J usage is TRBJ2-5, with TRBD1 matching 8 bases. CDR3 sequence reads: CASLTGGTQETQYF. CDR3 DNA sequence: TGTGCCAGCTTAACAGGGGGGACTCAAGAGACCCAGTACTTC.